This is a list of T cell receptor beta chains from one sample in a study of blood T cell repertoires in COVID-19. The table came from immunoSEQ multiplex PCR; TCRdb's copy has only in-frame clones and leaves some out. The data show fewer than 350,000 clones, with around 86% seen just once and roughly 5% held by the top ten. Sequencing used PBMCs or T cells enriched from blood (not recorded which). The source is a man aged 55 to 70 who had recovered from COVID-19. Each CDR3 is given with its conserved first and last residue. The order of the fields is clone size, D gene, V gene, J gene, CDR3 protein, CDR3 DNA. A D gene is named only where the DNA matches it firmly. Expanded clones get a size class; other rows say once, few or many, or leave the size out.

NA	NA	TRBV7-9	TRBJ1-2	CASSLPSWRGPGYTF	TGTGCCAGCAGCTTACCCAGTTGGCGGGGCCCTGGCTACACCTTC
NA	TRBD1	TRBV5-4	TRBJ1-6	CASSSVTGGGSNSPLHF	TGTGCCAGCAGCTCGGTTACAGGGGGCGGTAGTAATTCACCCCTCCACTTT
NA	TRBD1	TRBV6-5	TRBJ1-5	CASTPGTDNQPQHF	TGTGCCAGCACTCCCGGGACAGACAATCAGCCCCAGCATTTT
NA	NA	TRBV5-6	TRBJ2-7	CASRGLGSSYEQYF	TGTGCCAGCAGGGGGCTTGGAAGCTCCTACGAGCAGTACTTC
NA	TRBD1	TRBV24-1	TRBJ2-1	CATSDWAGDSSYNEQFF	TGTGCCACCAGTGATTGGGCCGGGGACAGCTCCTACAATGAGCAGTTCTTC
NA	NA	TRBV4-2	TRBJ2-1	CASSQDMLQGNEQFF	TGTGCCAGCAGCCAAGATATGCTGCAGGGAAATGAGCAGTTCTTC
few	TRBD2	TRBV9	TRBJ2-1	CASSVVAGELNEQFF	TGTGCCAGCAGCGTAGTAGCGGGAGAACTCAATGAGCAGTTCTTC
NA	TRBD2	TRBV5-1	TRBJ2-1	CASSSLAGLVDEQFF	TGCGCCAGCAGCTCGCTAGCGGGATTGGTAGATGAGCAGTTCTTC
NA	TRBD1	TRBV5-4	TRBJ2-7	CASRQDRDPYEQYF	TGTGCCAGCAGGCAGGACAGGGACCCCTACGAGCAGTACTTC
NA	NA	TRBV28	TRBJ2-7	CASSFQGGEQYF	TGTGCCAGCAGTTTCCAGGGCGGCGAGCAGTACTTC
NA	TRBD1	TRBV6-2/TRBV6-3	TRBJ1-5	CASSLPGQGANQPQHF	TGTGCCAGCAGCCTTCCGGGACAGGGGGCCAATCAGCCCCAGCATTTT
NA	NA	TRBV15	TRBJ1-3	CATSREGAVGDTIYF	TGTGCCACCAGCAGAGAGGGGGCAGTAGGAGACACCATATATTTT
NA	NA	TRBV12-3/TRBV12-4	TRBJ1-2	CASSFGGDYGYTF	TGTGCCAGCAGTTTCGGGGGTGACTATGGCTACACCTTC
NA	TRBD2	TRBV5-5	TRBJ2-1	CASSQTSGHNEQFF	TGTGCCAGCAGCCAGACTAGCGGACACAATGAGCAGTTCTTC
NA	TRBD2	TRBV2	TRBJ2-5	CASSEARAGGQETQYF	TGTGCCAGCAGTGAAGCGCGGGCGGGGGGCCAAGAGACCCAGTACTTC
once	NA	TRBV5-4	TRBJ2-3	CASSQPSSDTQYF	TGTGCCAGCAGCCAACCAAGCTCAGATACGCAGTATTTT
few	NA	TRBV25-1	TRBJ1-2	CASSRTDGYTF	TGTGCCAGCAGTAGGACAGATGGCTACACCTTC
NA	NA	TRBV6-5	TRBJ1-2	CASTGRGGYGYTF	TGTGCCAGCACCGGGCGGGGTGGCTATGGCTACACCTTC
NA	TRBD1	TRBV28	TRBJ1-4	CASSWDSRNEKLFF	TGTGCCAGCAGTTGGGACAGCCGGAATGAAAAACTGTTTTTT
NA	TRBD2	TRBV6-5	TRBJ2-7	CASGGRLAGSHEQYF	TGTGCCAGCGGAGGTAGACTAGCGGGATCCCACGAGCAGTACTTC
NA	TRBD2	TRBV19	TRBJ2-1	CAASSGRGGSYNEQFF	TGTGCCGCCTCTAGCGGGAGAGGGGGCTCCTACAATGAGCAGTTCTTC
few	NA	TRBV6-2/TRBV6-3	TRBJ2-3	CASSPLDTQYF	TGTGCCAGCAGCCCCTTAGATACGCAGTATTTT
NA	TRBD2	TRBV28	TRBJ2-7	CAIRFSGRAHEQYF	TGTGCCATCAGGTTTAGCGGGAGGGCCCACGAGCAGTACTTC
few	NA	TRBV3-1/TRBV3-2	TRBJ1-2	CASSQNSFYGYTF	TGTGCCAGCAGCCAGAACAGCTTCTATGGCTACACCTTC
NA	NA	TRBV28	TRBJ1-2	CASRKPGQKNGYTF	TGTGCCAGCAGGAAACCGGGACAAAAGAATGGCTACACCTTC
NA	NA	TRBV28	TRBJ2-3	CASSLWQGTDTQYF	TGTGCCAGCAGTTTATGGCAGGGCACAGATACGCAGTATTTT
NA	TRBD1	TRBV18	TRBJ2-1	CASSPTGVSSYNEQFF	TGTGCCAGCTCACCGACAGGGGTCAGCTCCTACAATGAGCAGTTCTTC
NA	NA	TRBV23-1	TRBJ2-3	CASSQSPGHTDTQYF	TGCGCCAGCAGTCAATCTCCAGGACACACAGATACGCAGTATTTT
NA	NA	TRBV7-9	TRBJ2-7	CASQDTNYEQYF	TGTGCCTCACAGGACACAAACTACGAGCAGTACTTC
NA	NA	TRBV19	TRBJ1-2	CASSIRVTGSLAYGYTF	TGTGCCAGTAGTATTCGAGTGACAGGTTCTCTCGCATATGGCTACACCTTC
NA	TRBD2	TRBV7-6	TRBJ2-1	CASSLATIAGVDEQFF	TGTGCCAGCAGCTTAGCGACGATAGCGGGAGTGGATGAGCAGTTCTTC
NA	NA	TRBV20-1	TRBJ1-5	CSANREPQHF	TGCAGTGCTAACCGGGAGCCCCAGCATTTT
NA	NA	TRBV28	TRBJ1-6	CASSRWEGRDSPLHF	TGTGCCAGCAGTCGATGGGAGGGTAGGGATTCACCCCTCCACTTT
NA	TRBD2	TRBV19	TRBJ2-1	CASSGQPGLVRNEQFF	TGTGCCAGTAGTGGGCAGCCGGGACTAGTCCGCAATGAGCAGTTCTTC
few	NA	TRBV19	TRBJ1-1	CASSTPGGGGSEAFF	TGTGCCAGTAGTACTCCCGGAGGGGGGGGCTCTGAAGCTTTCTTT
NA	NA	TRBV24-1	TRBJ2-2	CATSPGVTGELFF	TGTGCCACCAGTCCAGGGGTAACCGGGGAGCTGTTTTTT
NA	NA	TRBV7-9	TRBJ2-1	CASSLVQGTDEQFF	TGTGCCAGCAGCTTAGTACAGGGCACCGATGAGCAGTTCTTC
NA	TRBD2	TRBV28	TRBJ2-2	CASKGYGTSRTGELFF	TGTGCCAGCAAGGGTTATGGGACTAGCCGCACCGGGGAGCTGTTTTTT
NA	NA	TRBV2	TRBJ2-1	CASSESNEQFF	TGTGCCAGCAGTGAATCGAATGAGCAGTTCTTC
once	TRBD1	TRBV5-1	TRBJ1-3	CASSLQGAENTIYF	TGCGCCAGCAGCTTACAGGGGGCGGAAAACACCATATATTTT
NA	TRBD1	TRBV7-9	TRBJ1-5	CASSTTGTGKNQPQHF	TGTGCCAGCAGTACCACCGGGACAGGGAAAAATCAGCCCCAGCATTTT
NA	TRBD1	TRBV7-3	TRBJ2-1	CASSPDGTESYNEQFF	TGTGCCAGCAGTCCAGACGGGACAGAGTCCTACAATGAGCAGTTCTTC
NA	NA	TRBV5-1	TRBJ2-1	CASSLAGETGVDEQFF	TGCGCCAGCAGCTTGGCCGGGGAGACGGGGGTGGATGAGCAGTTCTTC
NA	NA	TRBV27	TRBJ2-1	CASSPYRGGTNNEQFF	TGTGCCAGCAGTCCCTATAGAGGGGGAACAAACAATGAGCAGTTCTTC
NA	TRBD1	TRBV5-8	TRBJ2-1	CASSFGTAVGNEQFF	TGTGCCAGCAGCTTTGGGACAGCGGTGGGCAATGAGCAGTTCTTC
NA	TRBD1	TRBV2	TRBJ1-5	CASSVTGRQGAQHF	TGTGCCAGCAGTGTTACCGGGAGACAGGGGGCCCAGCATTTT
NA	TRBD1	TRBV30	TRBJ2-5	CARSVIGTGETQYF	TGTGCCCGGAGTGTAATTGGGACAGGGGAGACCCAGTACTTC
NA	TRBD2	TRBV6-2/TRBV6-3	TRBJ2-1	CASSSPTGLAGVSSYNEQFF	TGTGCCAGCAGTTCACCCACGGGACTAGCGGGAGTCAGCTCCTACAATGAGCAGTTCTTC
NA	NA	TRBV7-9	TRBJ2-3	CASSRFGRRGRDTQYF	TGTGCCAGCAGCCGTTTTGGGCGACGGGGTAGGGATACGCAGTATTTT
NA	TRBD1	TRBV27	TRBJ1-1	CASRPRTGWGDTEAFF	TGTGCCAGCAGGCCTCGGACAGGGTGGGGGGACACTGAAGCTTTCTTT
few	NA	TRBV5-1	TRBJ1-1	CASRQSPEGGTEAFF	TGCGCCAGCAGACAGAGCCCAGAAGGTGGGACTGAAGCTTTCTTT
NA	NA	TRBV7-6	TRBJ1-1	CASSLGPVMNTEAFF	TGTGCCAGCAGCTTAGGCCCGGTTATGAACACTGAAGCTTTCTTT